This TCR beta chain derives from a study of blood T cell repertoires in COVID-19. The method was immunoSEQ multiplex PCR; TCRdb's version includes in-frame clones alone and lacks a portion of them. Here the sample spans about 350,000 clones, approximately 91% being singletons. Sequencing was carried out using PBMCs or T cells enriched from blood (not recorded which). The sequence derives from a woman aged 25 to 45 who had been exposed to COVID-19.

This CDR3 is CASSPQGGELFF. Written as DNA, the CDR3 is TGTGCCAGCAGCCCCCAGGGCGGGGAGCTGTTTTTT. The chain uses TRBV9 and TRBJ2-2; D is perhaps TRBD1 (5 bases). Deletions cut 4 bases from V and 7 bases from J, with 8 bases between. Germline V CDR1 and CDR2: SGDLS, YYNGEE. The CDR3 is 12 residues long.